Shown below are 21 T cell receptor beta chains from a single sample sequenced in a study of T cell repertoires in cytomegalovirus infection (dated by TCRdb to about 2019). The sample's treatment or condition label, in plain terms: in vitro stimulation with specific CMV peptide epitopes to enrich CMV-specific T cells. Their cognate antigens are unknown. The sample was run on an Illumina HiSeq 1500. In TCRdb, the public reads were trimmed at Q25 with fastp and aligned with MiXCR, with productive beta chains retained. Every entry covers one CDR3 protein and lists the most common genes and DNA from its rows. Recorded for this sample are about 470,000 distinct CDR3 sequences; about 39% of them occurred a single time. 43% of the sample is taken by the ten largest. The specimen was cultured PBMCs, collected from culture after CMV antigen stimulation. These TCRs come from a human donor in good health (CMV status not recorded). Some clones in this sample may be carry-over from other donors' samples.

The genes are TRBV6-1 and TRBJ1-2; D is unresolved. The V gene lost 6 bases and the J gene lost 4 bases, with 21 bases spanning the gap. Germline V gene sequence: CDR1 MNHNS, CDR2 SASEGT. CDR3 size: 16 residues. The CDR3 loop reads CASSESLAGAIYGYTF. The CDR3, as DNA: TGTGCCAGCAGCGAGAGTTTGGCAGGCGCTATCTATGGCTACACCTTC.

The V call is TRBV7-2, the J call TRBJ2-7; D perhaps matches TRBD2 (5 bases). This CDR3 region has 12 residues. The germline CDR1 and CDR2 sequences are SGHTA and FQGNSA. V gave up 10 bases and J gave up 0 bases, with 10 bases separating them. This chain's CDR3 is CAIRESSYEQYF. The DNA of the CDR3 is TGTGCCATAAGGGAGAGCTCCTACGAGCAGTACTTC.

The chain couples TRBV6-1 to TRBJ2-7, with 7 nucleotides matching TRBD2. Trimming at V came to 3 bases and at J to 3 bases, leaving 2 bases not matched to a gene. CDR1 is MNHNS and CDR2 is SASEGT in the germline V gene. This CDR3 comprises 13 residues. CDR3 sequence (DNA): TGTGCCAGCAGTGAGGGGGGGGACTACGAGCAGTACTTC. It is translated as CASSEGGDYEQYF.

This clonotype was recorded only once. The chain combines TRBV7-9 with TRBJ2-1, with D maybe TRBD2 (6 bases). Germline V gene sequence: CDR1 SEHNR, CDR2 FQNEAQ (reference sequence). V lost 1 base, J lost 4 bases, and 17 bases lay in between. The CDR3 loop spans 17 amino acids. DNA of the CDR3: TGTGCCAGCAGCTTAGAATTACCTAGCGCCCCATACAATGAGCAGTTCTTC. Protein product: CASSLELPSAPYNEQFF.

The CDR3 region is CSARADQGQETQYF. The CDR3 DNA reads as TGCAGTGCTAGAGCGGATCAGGGACAAGAGACCCAGTACTTC. The rearrangement uses TRBV20-1 and TRBJ2-5; possible D gene TRBD1, 5 bases. Germline values: CDR1 DFQATT, CDR2 SNEGSKA (reference sequence). CDR3 size: 14 residues. The germline V and J ends were trimmed by 1 base and 2 bases, with 11 bases remaining between them.

The CDR3 DNA follows: TGTGCCAGCAGTTACTCGAAACACGAAGGCCAACACGATACGCAGTATTTT. Its translation: CASSYSKHEGQHDTQYF. The chain joins TRBV6-2 or TRBV6-3 to TRBJ2-3; D remains unclear. This CDR3 region has 17 residues. Germline assignment: CDR1 MNHEY and CDR2 SVGEGT. Trimming removed 0 bases from V and 6 bases from J, with 19 bases in between.

The chain has TRBV7-8 and TRBJ2-1; TRBD2 matches at 7 bases. After removal of 5 bases from V and 4 bases from J, the junction contained 5 bases not matched to a gene. CDR1 and CDR2 (germline): SGHVS, FQNEAQ. The CDR3 is 14 residues long. CDR3 in amino acids: CASSPLAAYNEQFF. CDR3 bases: TGTGCCAGCAGCCCTCTAGCGGCTTACAATGAGCAGTTCTTC.

The V call is TRBV2, the J call TRBJ1-5, with D unresolved. This CDR3 is built from 12 residues. CDR1 is SNHLY, CDR2 FYNNEI, per germline. The ends were cut back, 1 base at V and 11 bases at J, with 9 bases in the middle. For the CDR3, the DNA is TGTGCCAGCAGTGAAGGCTCCGGGACCCAGCATTTT. Its translation: CASSEGSGTQHF.

Note on this clonotype: An end of the junction does not agree with germline; a read error may underlie this. This sequence joins TRBV6-5 and TRBJ2-2, with no clear D. The germline V gene encodes CDR1 MNHEY and CDR2 SVGAGI. This CDR3 has 15 amino acids. CDR3 coding DNA: TGTACCAGCAGTTACTCGATTTGGAACACCGGGGAGCTGTTTTTT. This encodes CTSSYSIWNTGELFF.

This clonotype was seen more than once but under ten times. This chain connects TRBV7-9 to TRBJ2-7; 16 bases map to TRBD2. J lost 4 bases, V lost 5 bases, and 11 bases had no gene match. The germline gives CDR1 SEHNR, CDR2 FQNEAQ (reference sequence). The CDR3 has 18 residues. The CDR3 loop is CASSPPGTSGRAWYEQYF. CDR3 nucleotide sequence: TGTGCCAGCAGCCCCCCCGGGACTAGCGGGAGGGCCTGGTACGAGCAGTACTTC. The whole variable domain, filled in from reference TRBV7-9 and TRBJ2-7, reads DTGVSQNPRHKITKRGQNVTFRCDPISEHNRLYWYRQTLGQGPEFLTYFQNEAQLEKSRLLSDRFSAERPKGSFSTLEIQRTEQGDSAMYLCASSPPGTSGRAWYEQYFGPGTRLTVT.

This clonotype was observed once. The chain carries TRBV4-1 and TRBJ2-1; 8 bases align to TRBD2. With V trimmed by 0 bases and J by 9 bases, 7 bases remained unmatched. This CDR3 comprises 15 residues. CDR1 is MGHRA, CDR2 YSYEKL, per germline. In DNA form, the CDR3 reads TGCGCCAGCAGCCAAGAGGGGGGACTAGTTGGTGAGCAGTTCTTC. Its protein is CASSQEGGLVGEQFF.

This clonotype was counted ten times or more. V usage is TRBV7-6 and J usage is TRBJ1-3, with D unclear. CDR1 and CDR2 from the germline V gene are SGHVS and FNYEAQ. The CDR3 has 13 amino acids. V was trimmed by 5 bases and J by 0 bases, leaving 5 bases between them. CDR3 protein: CASSPYSGNTIYF. The CDR3 bases are TGTGCCAGCAGCCCATACTCTGGAAACACCATATATTTT.

This clonotype was counted a few times. This chain connects TRBV7-8 to TRBJ2-5; 10 bases align to TRBD2. After removal of 5 bases from V and 3 bases from J, the junction contained 9 bases not matched to a gene. CDR1 is SGHVS and CDR2 is FQNEAQ in the germline V gene. This CDR3 has 16 amino acids. CDR3 bases: TGTGCCAGCAGCCCAACGATAGGGACTAGCGAAGAGACCCAGTACTTC. Protein: CASSPTIGTSEETQYF.

V is TRBV25-1 and J is TRBJ2-5, with 7 bases aligning to TRBD1. The CDR3 runs to 14 residues. V gave up 3 bases and J gave up 4 bases; unmatched junction bases: 5. CDR1 and CDR2 from the germline V gene are MGHDK and SYGVNS. Here the CDR3 reads CASSELTGRETQYF. Written as DNA, the CDR3 is TGTGCCAGCAGTGAGTTGACAGGGCGAGAGACCCAGTACTTC.

The chain is built from TRBV7-3 and TRBJ2-1; D might be TRBD1 or TRBD2, each matching 5 bases. Trimming pared 6 bases from V and 5 bases from J, leaving 23 bases between. The germline gives CDR1 SGHTA, CDR2 FQGTGA. The CDR3 runs 17 residues. Here the CDR3 reads CASRYDKGRGTHNEQFF. Written as DNA, the CDR3 is TGTGCCAGCAGATACGACAAGGGCCGGGGCACCCACAATGAGCAGTTCTTC.

V and J are TRBV12-3 or TRBV12-4 and TRBJ1-1; the match to TRBD1 covers 8 bases. V trimming: 7 bases; J trimming: 4 bases; junction bases outside the gene matches: 5. The CDR3 length is 13 residues. As DNA, the CDR3 is TGTGCCAGCATTAACACAGGGGGCACTGAAGCTTTCTTT. Residues: CASINTGGTEAFF.

This clonotype was seen a few times. V is TRBV12-3 or TRBV12-4 and J is TRBJ2-2; 7 nucleotides agree with TRBD2. The CDR3 runs to 16 residues. Trimming removed 5 bases from V and 5 bases from J; junction bases left unmatched: 11. CDR3 DNA sequence: TGTGCCAGCAGTGGGGGAGGGGCGGAGCAAACCGGGGAGCTGTTTTTT. It codes for CASSGGGAEQTGELFF.

The chain combines TRBV7-8 with TRBJ2-5; D possibly corresponds to TRBD1 (5 bases). Trimming stripped 3 bases from V and 7 bases from J, with 9 bases between. In germline, CDR1 is SGHVS, CDR2 FQNEAQ. There are 12 residues in the CDR3. DNA of the CDR3: TGTGCCAGCAGCTTTGAAAGGGGGACCCAGTACTTC. Its translation: CASSFERGTQYF. The full variable domain, its missing parts supplied by reference TRBV7-8 and TRBJ2-5, is GAGVSQSPRYKVAKRGQDVALRCDPISGHVSLFWYQQALGQGPEFLTYFQNEAQLDKSGLPSDRFFAERPEGSVSTLKIQRTQQEDSAVYLCASSFERGTQYFGPGTRLLVL.

This clonotype was seen only a few times. The chain recombines TRBV7-2 with TRBJ1-4, with D possibly TRBD1 on 5 matching bases. The CDR3 loop spans 16 amino acids. CDR1 and CDR2 (germline): SGHTA, FQGNSA. The V end was cut by 3 bases, the J end by 0 bases, with 11 bases between. The CDR3 sequence: CASSLIRGATNEKLFF. The DNA for the CDR3 is TGTGCCAGCAGCTTGATAAGGGGTGCAACTAATGAAAAACTGTTTTTT.

The gene calls are TRBV6-1 and TRBJ2-3, with TRBD1 matching over 10 bases. The junction had 7 bases not matched to a gene; V was cut back by 7 bases and J by 3 bases. Germline CDR1 reads MNHNS; CDR2 reads SASEGT. The CDR3 is 15 amino acids. This CDR3 reads CASNLGQGRTDTQYF. CDR3 nucleotides: TGTGCCAGCAACTTGGGACAGGGGAGAACAGATACGCAGTATTTT.

The CDR3 bases are TGTGCCTGGAGTGGCGGGGTCGGAAACACCATATATTTT. It specifies CAWSGGVGNTIYF. The gene calls are TRBV30 and TRBJ1-3; D gene ambiguous. CDR3 length: 13 residues. Germline loops: CDR1 GTSNPN, CDR2 SVGIG (reference sequence). With 1 base removed from V and 4 bases from J, the gap between germline ends came to 8 bases.